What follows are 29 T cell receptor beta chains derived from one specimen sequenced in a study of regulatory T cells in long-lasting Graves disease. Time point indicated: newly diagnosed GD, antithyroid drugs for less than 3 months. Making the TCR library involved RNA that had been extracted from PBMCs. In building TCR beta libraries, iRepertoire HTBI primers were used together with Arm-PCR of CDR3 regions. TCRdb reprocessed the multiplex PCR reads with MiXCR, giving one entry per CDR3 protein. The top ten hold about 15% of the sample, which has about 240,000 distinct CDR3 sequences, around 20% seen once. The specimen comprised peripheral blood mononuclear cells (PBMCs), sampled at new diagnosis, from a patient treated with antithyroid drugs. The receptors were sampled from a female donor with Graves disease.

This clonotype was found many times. The CDR3 region has the DNA TGTGCCAGCAGTTACTCGGAGTCAGATTACAATGAGCAGTTCTTC. This translates into CASSYSESDYNEQFF. V gene TRBV6-2 or TRBV6-3 combines with J gene TRBJ2-1; D call uncertain. This CDR3 spans 15 amino acids. Germline values: CDR1 MNHEY, CDR2 SVGEGT. Trimming left V 0 bases short and J 4 bases short, with 10 bases between.

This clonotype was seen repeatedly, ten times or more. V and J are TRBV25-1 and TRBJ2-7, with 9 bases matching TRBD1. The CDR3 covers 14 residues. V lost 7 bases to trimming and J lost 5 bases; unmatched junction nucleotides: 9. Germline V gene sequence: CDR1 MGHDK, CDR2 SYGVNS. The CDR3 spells CASTSDRGGDEQYF. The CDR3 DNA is TGTGCCAGCACATCGGACAGGGGAGGCGACGAGCAGTACTTC.

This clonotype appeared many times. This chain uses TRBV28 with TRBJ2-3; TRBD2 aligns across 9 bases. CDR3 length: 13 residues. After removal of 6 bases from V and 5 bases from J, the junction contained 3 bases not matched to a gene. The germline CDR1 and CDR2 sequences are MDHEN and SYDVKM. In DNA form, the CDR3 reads TGTGCCAGCAGAGCGGGGGGCAAAGATACGCAGTATTTT. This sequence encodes CASRAGGKDTQYF.

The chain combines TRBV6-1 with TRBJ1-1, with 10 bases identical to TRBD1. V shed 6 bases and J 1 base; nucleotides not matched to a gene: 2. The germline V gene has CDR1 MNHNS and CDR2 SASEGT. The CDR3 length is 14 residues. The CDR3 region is CASSGTGANTEAFF. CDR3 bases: TGTGCCAGCAGCGGGACAGGGGCGAACACTGAAGCTTTCTTT.

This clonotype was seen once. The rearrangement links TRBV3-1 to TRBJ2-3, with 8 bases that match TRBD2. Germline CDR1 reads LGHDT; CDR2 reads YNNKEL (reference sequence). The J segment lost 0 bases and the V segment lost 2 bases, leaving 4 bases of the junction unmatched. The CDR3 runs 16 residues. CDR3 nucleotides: TGTGCCAGCAGCCAACGGGGCGGGAGGAGCACAGATACGCAGTATTTT. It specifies CASSQRGGRSTDTQYF.

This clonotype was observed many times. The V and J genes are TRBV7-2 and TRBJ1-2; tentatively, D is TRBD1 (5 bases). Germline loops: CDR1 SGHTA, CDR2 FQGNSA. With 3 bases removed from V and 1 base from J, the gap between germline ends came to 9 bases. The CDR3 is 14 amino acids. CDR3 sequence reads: CASSFEGFNYGYTF. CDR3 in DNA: TGTGCCAGCAGCTTTGAGGGGTTTAACTATGGCTACACCTTC. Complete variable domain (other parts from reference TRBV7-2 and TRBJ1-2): GAGVSQSPSNKVTEKGKDVELRCDPISGHTALYWYRQSLGQGLEFLIYFQGNSAPDKSGLPSDRFSAERTGGSVSTLTIQRTQQEDSAVYLCASSFEGFNYGYTFGSGTRLTVV.

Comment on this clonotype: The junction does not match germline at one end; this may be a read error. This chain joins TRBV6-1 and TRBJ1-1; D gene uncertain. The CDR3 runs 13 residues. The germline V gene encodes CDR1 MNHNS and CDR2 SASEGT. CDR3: CASSEVGYTEALF. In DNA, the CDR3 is TGTGCCAGCAGTGAGGTGGGATACACTGAAGCTCTCTTT.

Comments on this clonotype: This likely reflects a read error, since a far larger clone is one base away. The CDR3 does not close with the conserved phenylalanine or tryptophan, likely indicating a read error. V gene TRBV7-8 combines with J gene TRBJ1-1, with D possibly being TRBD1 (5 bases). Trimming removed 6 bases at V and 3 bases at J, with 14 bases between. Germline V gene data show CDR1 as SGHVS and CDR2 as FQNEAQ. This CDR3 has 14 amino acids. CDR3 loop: CASSSSTGHTEAFL. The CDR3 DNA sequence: TGTGCCAGCAGTTCGTCCACAGGCCACACTGAAGCTTTCCTT.

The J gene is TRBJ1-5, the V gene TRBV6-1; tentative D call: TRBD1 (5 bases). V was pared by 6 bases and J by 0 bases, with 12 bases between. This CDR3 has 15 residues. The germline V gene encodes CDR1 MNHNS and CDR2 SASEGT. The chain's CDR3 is CASRGTGHSNQPQHF. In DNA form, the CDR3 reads TGTGCCAGCAGAGGGACGGGTCATAGCAATCAGCCCCAGCATTTT.

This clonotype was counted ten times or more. Here the CDR3 DNA reads TGCGCCAGCAGCCCCCGGGTGCGAGTTGAAGAGACCCAGTACTTC. Translating gives CASSPRVRVEETQYF. V is TRBV4-1 and J is TRBJ2-5; D not resolved. Germline V gene data show CDR1 as MGHRA and CDR2 as YSYEKL. V was cut by 4 bases and J by 3 bases, with 15 bases left in between. The CDR3 loop spans 15 amino acids.

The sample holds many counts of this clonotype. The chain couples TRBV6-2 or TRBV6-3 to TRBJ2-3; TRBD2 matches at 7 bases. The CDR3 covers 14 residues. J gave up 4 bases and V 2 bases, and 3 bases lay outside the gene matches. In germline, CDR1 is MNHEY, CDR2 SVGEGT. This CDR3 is CASSYGSGADTQYF. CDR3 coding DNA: TGTGCCAGCAGTTACGGGAGCGGGGCAGATACGCAGTATTTT.

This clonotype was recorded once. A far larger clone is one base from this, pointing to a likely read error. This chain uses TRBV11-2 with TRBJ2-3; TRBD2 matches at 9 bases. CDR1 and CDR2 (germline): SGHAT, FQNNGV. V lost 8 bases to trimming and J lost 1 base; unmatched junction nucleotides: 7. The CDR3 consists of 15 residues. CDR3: CASGPSGTGTDTQYF. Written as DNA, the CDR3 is TGTGCCAGCGGCCCTAGCGGGACCGGCACAGATACGCAGTATTTT.

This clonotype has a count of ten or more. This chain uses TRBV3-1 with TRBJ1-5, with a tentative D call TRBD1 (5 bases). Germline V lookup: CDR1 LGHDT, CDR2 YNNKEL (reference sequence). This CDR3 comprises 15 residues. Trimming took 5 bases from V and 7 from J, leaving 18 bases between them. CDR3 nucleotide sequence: TGTGCCAGCAGCGAAGGGCTTCAGGCAGGGCAGCCCCAGCATTTT. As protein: CASSEGLQAGQPQHF.

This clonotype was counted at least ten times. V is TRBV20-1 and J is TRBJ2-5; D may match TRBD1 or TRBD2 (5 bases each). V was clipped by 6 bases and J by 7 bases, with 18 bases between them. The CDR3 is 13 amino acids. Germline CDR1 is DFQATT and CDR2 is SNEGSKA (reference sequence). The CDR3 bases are TGCAGTGCCGGGTCTGGGGGTGGTGGGACCCAGTACTTC. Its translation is CSAGSGGGGTQYF.

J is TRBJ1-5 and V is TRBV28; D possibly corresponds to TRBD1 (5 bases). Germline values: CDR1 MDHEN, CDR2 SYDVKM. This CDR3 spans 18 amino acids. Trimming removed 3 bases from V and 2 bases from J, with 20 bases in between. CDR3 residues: CASSFLSGLLRGNQPQHF. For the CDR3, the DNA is TGTGCCAGCAGTTTCTTATCGGGACTGCTCAGGGGCAATCAGCCCCAGCATTTT.

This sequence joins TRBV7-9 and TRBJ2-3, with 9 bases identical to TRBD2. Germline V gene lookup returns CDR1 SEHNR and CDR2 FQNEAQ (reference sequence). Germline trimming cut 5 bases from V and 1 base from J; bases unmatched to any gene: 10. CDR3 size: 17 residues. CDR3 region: CASSPLRLAEGTDTQYF. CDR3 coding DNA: TGTGCCAGCAGCCCTCTGAGACTAGCGGAGGGCACAGATACGCAGTATTTT.

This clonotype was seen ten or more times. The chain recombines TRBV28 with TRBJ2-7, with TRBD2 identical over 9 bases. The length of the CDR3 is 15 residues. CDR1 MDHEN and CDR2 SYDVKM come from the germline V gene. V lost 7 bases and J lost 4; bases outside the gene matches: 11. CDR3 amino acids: CASNLASGIEYEQYF. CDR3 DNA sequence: TGTGCCAGCAACCTGGCTAGCGGGATTGAATACGAGCAGTACTTC.

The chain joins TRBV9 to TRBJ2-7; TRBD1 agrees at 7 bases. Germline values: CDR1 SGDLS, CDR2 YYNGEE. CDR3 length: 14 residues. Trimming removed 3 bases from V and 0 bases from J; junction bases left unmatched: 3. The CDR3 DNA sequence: TGTGCCAGCAGCGAGGGACAGCGCTCCTACGAGCAGTACTTC. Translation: CASSEGQRSYEQYF.

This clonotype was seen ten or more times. CDR3 residues: CASSHRDRDPEAFF. Here the CDR3 DNA reads TGCGCCAGCAGCCATCGGGACAGGGATCCTGAAGCTTTCTTT. This chain connects TRBV4-1 to TRBJ1-1; 9 nucleotides agree with TRBD1. CDR3 size: 14 residues. With 3 bases clipped from V and 6 bases from J, the junction kept 5 bases outside the gene matches. In germline, CDR1 is MGHRA, CDR2 YSYEKL.

The CDR3 DNA reads as TGTGCCAGCAGCCCTCGGACTAGCGGGGGGGATGAGCAGTTCTTC. Its translation is CASSPRTSGGDEQFF. The chain links TRBV2 to TRBJ2-1, with TRBD2 matching over 15 bases. Germline CDR1 reads SNHLY; CDR2 reads FYNNEI. Trimming took 6 bases from V and 8 from J; bases not matched to a gene: 5. There are 15 residues in the CDR3.

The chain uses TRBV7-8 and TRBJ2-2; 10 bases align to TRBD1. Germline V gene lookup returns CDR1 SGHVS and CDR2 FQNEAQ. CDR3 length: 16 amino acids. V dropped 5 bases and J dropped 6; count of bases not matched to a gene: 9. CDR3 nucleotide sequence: TGTGCCAGCAGCACCCGGGACAGGGGTTACGCCGGGGAGCTGTTTTTT. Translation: CASSTRDRGYAGELFF.

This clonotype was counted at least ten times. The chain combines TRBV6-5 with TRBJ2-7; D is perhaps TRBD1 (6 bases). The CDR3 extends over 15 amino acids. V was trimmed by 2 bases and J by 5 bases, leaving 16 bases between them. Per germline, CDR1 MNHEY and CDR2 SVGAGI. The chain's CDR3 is CASSYARRGVNEQYF. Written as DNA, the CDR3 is TGTGCCAGCAGTTACGCCCGCAGGGGAGTGAACGAGCAGTACTTC.

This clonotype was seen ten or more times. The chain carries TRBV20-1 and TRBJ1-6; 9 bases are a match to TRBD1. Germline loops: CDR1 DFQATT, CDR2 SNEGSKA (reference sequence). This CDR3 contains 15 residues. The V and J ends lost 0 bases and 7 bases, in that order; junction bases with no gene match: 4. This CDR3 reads CSARDRGTGNSPLHF. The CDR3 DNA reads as TGCAGTGCTAGAGATCGCGGGACAGGGAATTCACCCCTCCACTTT.

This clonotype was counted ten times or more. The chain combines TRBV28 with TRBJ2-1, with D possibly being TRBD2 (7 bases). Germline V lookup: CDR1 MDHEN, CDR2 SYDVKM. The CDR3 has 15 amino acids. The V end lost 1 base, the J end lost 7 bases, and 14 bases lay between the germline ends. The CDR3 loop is CASSLSGGARNEQFF. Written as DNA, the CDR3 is TGTGCCAGCAGTTTATCTGGGGGGGCTCGGAATGAGCAGTTCTTC.

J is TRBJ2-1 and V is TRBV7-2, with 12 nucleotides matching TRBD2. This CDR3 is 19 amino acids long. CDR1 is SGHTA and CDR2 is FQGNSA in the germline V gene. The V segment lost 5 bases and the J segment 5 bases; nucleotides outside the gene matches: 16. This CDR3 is CASSSAGTSGSKGHNEQFF. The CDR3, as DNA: TGTGCCAGCAGCAGTGCCGGGACTAGCGGGTCAAAGGGCCACAATGAGCAGTTCTTC.

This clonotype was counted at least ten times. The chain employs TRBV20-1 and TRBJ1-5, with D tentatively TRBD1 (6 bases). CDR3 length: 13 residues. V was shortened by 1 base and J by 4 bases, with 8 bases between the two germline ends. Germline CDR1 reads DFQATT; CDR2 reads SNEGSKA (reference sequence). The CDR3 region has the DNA TGCAGTGCTAGAGCAGACAGGAATCAGCCCCAGCATTTT. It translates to CSARADRNQPQHF.

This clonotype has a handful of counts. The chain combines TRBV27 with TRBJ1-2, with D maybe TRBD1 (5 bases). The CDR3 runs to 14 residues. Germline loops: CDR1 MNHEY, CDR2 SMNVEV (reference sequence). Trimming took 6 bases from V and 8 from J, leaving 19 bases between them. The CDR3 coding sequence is TGTGCCAGCAGACCCAGGACACGGGGAGTCGGCTACACCTTC. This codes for CASRPRTRGVGYTF.

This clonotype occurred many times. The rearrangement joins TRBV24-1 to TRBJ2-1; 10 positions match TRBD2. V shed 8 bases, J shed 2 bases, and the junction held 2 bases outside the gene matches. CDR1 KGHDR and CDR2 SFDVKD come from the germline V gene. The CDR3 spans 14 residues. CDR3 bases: TGTGCCACCAAAGCGGGAGGGGCCTACAATGAGCAGTTCTTC. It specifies CATKAGGAYNEQFF.

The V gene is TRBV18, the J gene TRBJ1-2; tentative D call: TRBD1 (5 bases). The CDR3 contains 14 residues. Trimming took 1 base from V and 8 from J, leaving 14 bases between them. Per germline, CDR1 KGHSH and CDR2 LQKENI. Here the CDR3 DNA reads TGTGCCAGCTCACCACTATCGCAGGGCCAAGGCTACACCTTC. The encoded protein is CASSPLSQGQGYTF.